This T cell receptor beta chain was retrieved from a study of blood T cell repertoires in COVID-19. Study details: Donors in the United States, Italy and Spain gave samples during acute or convalescent COVID-19. T cells, B-cell-depleted T cells, or PBMCs provided the cDNA or gDNA that served as material.

In the original workflow: How many nucleated cells were present was estimated from reference gene primer amplification. Profiled with immunoSEQ multiplex PCR; TCRdb holds only in-frame clones, not every one. Clone size and V and J calls were adopted from that table, with D and trimming inferred from the DNA. The sample carries 95,000 to 100,000 clones, approximately 92% recorded once. The germline V gene encodes CDR1 LNHDA and CDR2 SQIVND (reference sequence). This CDR3 has 14 amino acids. The V end was cut by 3 bases, the J end by 4 bases, with 12 bases between. The specimen sequenced was peripheral blood. The receptor was derived from a man aged 50-59 years with active COVID-19. The rearrangement links TRBV19 to TRBJ1-2; TRBD1 is a possible D gene (6 bases). CDR3 nucleotides: TGTGCCAGTAGTATTTCGGGACAACTCTATGGCTACACCTTC. The encoded protein is CASSISGQLYGYTF.